These T cell receptor beta chains were read from a single sample in a study of T cell changes during pregnancy in multiple sclerosis. Libraries were prepared by immunoSEQ multiplex PCR; TCRdb keeps only in-frame clonotypes and omits some of them. The table shows approximately 70,000 clones, with about 90% occurring only once. This specimen consisted of peripheral blood, obtained in the first trimester of pregnancy. These receptor sequences come from a female donor in good health, enrolled as a control in a pregnancy study. The CDR3 runs from the conserved cysteine through the conserved F or W. Fields, in order: D gene, J gene, clone size, CDR3 length, V gene, CDR3 DNA, CDR3 protein. A D gene is named only where the DNA matches it firmly. Size is omitted from some rows. Given values are once, few, many or a class for expanded clones.

d_gene: TRBD2; j_gene: TRBJ2-7; abundance: -; len: 15; v_gene: TRBV5-1; CDR3nt: TGCGCCAGCAGCCCCGGGCGGGGGGGCTTTTACGAGCAGTACTTC; CDR3aa: CASSPGRGGFYEQYF
d_gene: TRBD2; j_gene: TRBJ2-7; abundance: -; len: 14; v_gene: TRBV30; CDR3nt: TGTGCCTGGACGCATCGGGGGAGGGCTTTATGGCAGTACTTC; CDR3aa: CAWTHRGRALWQYF
d_gene: TRBD1; j_gene: TRBJ1-1; abundance: -; len: 19; v_gene: TRBV28; CDR3nt: TGTGCCAGCAGTTCGCCCAGACCGGGACAGGCAAGGGGTAACACTGAAGCTTTCTTT; CDR3aa: CASSSPRPGQARGNTEAFF
d_gene: TRBD1; j_gene: TRBJ2-1; abundance: once; len: 15; v_gene: TRBV10-1; CDR3nt: TGCGCCAGCAGTGGGACAGGGGTAACCTACAATGAGCAGTTCTTC; CDR3aa: CASSGTGVTYNEQFF
d_gene: TRBD1; j_gene: TRBJ2-1; abundance: -; len: 15; v_gene: TRBV7-6; CDR3nt: TGTGCCAGCAGCTTAGGGACAGGGTTTGGCAATGAGCAGTTCTTC; CDR3aa: CASSLGTGFGNEQFF
d_gene: -; j_gene: TRBJ1-4; abundance: -; len: 14; v_gene: TRBV18; CDR3nt: TGTGCCAGCTCACGGGGACGGGAGGGAGAAAAACTGTTTTTT; CDR3aa: CASSRGREGEKLFF
d_gene: -; j_gene: TRBJ1-6; abundance: once; len: 15; v_gene: TRBV15; CDR3nt: TGTGCCACCAGCCTTACAGGGATCTATAATTCACCCCTCCACTTT; CDR3aa: CATSLTGIYNSPLHF
d_gene: TRBD2; j_gene: TRBJ2-1; abundance: -; len: 15; v_gene: TRBV4-1; CDR3nt: TGCGCCAGCAGCCAATCTAGCGGGGGGTCCAATGAGCAGTTCTTC; CDR3aa: CASSQSSGGSNEQFF
d_gene: -; j_gene: TRBJ1-4; abundance: -; len: 15; v_gene: TRBV6-5; CDR3nt: TGTGCCAGCAGTTACTCGGGCAGGTCTAATGAAAAACTGTTTTTT; CDR3aa: CASSYSGRSNEKLFF
d_gene: -; j_gene: TRBJ2-7; abundance: -; len: 14; v_gene: TRBV11-2; CDR3nt: TGTGCCAGCAGCTTGGCGGTGGCGGCCCACGAGCAGTACTTC; CDR3aa: CASSLAVAAHEQYF
d_gene: TRBD2; j_gene: TRBJ2-7; abundance: -; len: 15; v_gene: TRBV5-1; CDR3nt: TGCGCCAGCAGCATTTTTTCGGGGGAGGGGAGCGAGCAGTACTTC; CDR3aa: CASSIFSGEGSEQYF
d_gene: TRBD2; j_gene: TRBJ2-5; abundance: -; len: 15; v_gene: TRBV5-6; CDR3nt: TGTGCCAGCAGCTCCGAGCGGGGGTTCCAAGAGACCCAGTACTTC; CDR3aa: CASSSERGFQETQYF
d_gene: TRBD1; j_gene: TRBJ1-2; abundance: -; len: 15; v_gene: TRBV19; CDR3nt: TGTGCCAGTAGTCCCGGGACAGGGTACAGCTATGGCTACACCTTC; CDR3aa: CASSPGTGYSYGYTF
d_gene: TRBD1; j_gene: TRBJ1-5; abundance: -; len: 16; v_gene: TRBV4-1; CDR3nt: TGCGCCAGCAGCCAAACCCGCGAGGGGGCGAGGCAGCCCCAGCATTTT; CDR3aa: CASSQTREGARQPQHF
d_gene: -; j_gene: TRBJ1-5; abundance: once; len: 15; v_gene: TRBV7-2; CDR3nt: TGTGCCAGCAGACTCGGGGGAGGCCCCAATCAGCCCCAGCATTTT; CDR3aa: CASRLGGGPNQPQHF
d_gene: -; j_gene: TRBJ2-3; abundance: -; len: 14; v_gene: TRBV12-5; CDR3nt: TGTGCTAGTGGTTTCACGGGAAGCACAGATACGCAGTATTTT; CDR3aa: CASGFTGSTDTQYF
d_gene: TRBD1; j_gene: TRBJ1-4; abundance: once; len: 15; v_gene: TRBV10-1; CDR3nt: TGCGCCAGCAGTGAACCGGGACAGGGGGACGAAAAACTGTTTTTT; CDR3aa: CASSEPGQGDEKLFF
d_gene: TRBD1; j_gene: TRBJ1-6; abundance: -; len: 15; v_gene: TRBV6-5; CDR3nt: TGTGCCAGCAGTTTGACTTACAGGGGGCACTCACCCCTCCACTTT; CDR3aa: CASSLTYRGHSPLHF
d_gene: -; j_gene: TRBJ1-5; abundance: -; len: 14; v_gene: TRBV19; CDR3nt: TGTGCCAGTAGTATAGGGGGAGTCGGACAGCCCCAGCATTTT; CDR3aa: CASSIGGVGQPQHF
d_gene: -; j_gene: TRBJ2-5; abundance: -; len: 16; v_gene: TRBV5-1; CDR3nt: TGCGCCAGCAGCTTGGGACAGCCGCCCGTTCAAGAGACCCAGTACTTC; CDR3aa: CASSLGQPPVQETQYF
d_gene: TRBD2; j_gene: TRBJ2-3; abundance: -; len: 15; v_gene: TRBV7-7; CDR3nt: TGTGCTAGCAGCTTAACAGCGGGAGGGGGAGATACGCAGTATTTT; CDR3aa: CASSLTAGGGDTQYF
d_gene: TRBD1; j_gene: TRBJ1-4; abundance: -; len: 14; v_gene: TRBV5-1; CDR3nt: TGCGCCAGCAGTTCCGGGACAGGGGGGGAAAAACTGTTTTTT; CDR3aa: CASSSGTGGEKLFF
d_gene: TRBD1; j_gene: TRBJ2-3; abundance: -; len: 17; v_gene: TRBV6-1; CDR3nt: TGTGCCAGCAGTGAAGGGGACAGGGGAAGAGCTAGTGATACGCAGTATTTT; CDR3aa: CASSEGDRGRASDTQYF
d_gene: -; j_gene: TRBJ2-1; abundance: -; len: 15; v_gene: TRBV11-2; CDR3nt: TGTGCCAGCAGCCCAGGGCGGTTCACCTACAATGAGCAGTTCTTC; CDR3aa: CASSPGRFTYNEQFF
d_gene: -; j_gene: TRBJ2-6; abundance: -; len: 15; v_gene: TRBV2; CDR3nt: TGTGCCAGCAAAATTCGGACAGCTGGGGCCAACGTCCTGACTTTC; CDR3aa: CASKIRTAGANVLTF
d_gene: -; j_gene: TRBJ1-3; abundance: -; len: 14; v_gene: TRBV5-8; CDR3nt: TGTGCCAGCAGCGTTGGGGCCCTTGGGTACACCATATATTTT; CDR3aa: CASSVGALGYTIYF
d_gene: TRBD1; j_gene: TRBJ1-6; abundance: -; len: 14; v_gene: TRBV4-1; CDR3nt: TGCGCCAGCGGACAGGGGCCCTCTAATTCACCCCTCCACTTT; CDR3aa: CASGQGPSNSPLHF
d_gene: TRBD1; j_gene: TRBJ1-1; abundance: -; len: 20; v_gene: TRBV4-1; CDR3nt: TGCGCCAGCAGCCAAGAATCGGGACAGGGAAGGGTAGGTAGGAACACTGAAGCTTTCTTT; CDR3aa: CASSQESGQGRVGRNTEAFF
d_gene: TRBD1; j_gene: TRBJ1-3; abundance: -; len: 15; v_gene: TRBV6-1; CDR3nt: TGTGCCAGCAGTGAAAACCCGGGACAGGGTTTCACCATATATTTT; CDR3aa: CASSENPGQGFTIYF
d_gene: TRBD1; j_gene: TRBJ1-2; abundance: once; len: 15; v_gene: TRBV9; CDR3nt: TGTGCCAGCAGCCAAGAGACTGGGACAGCCTATGGCTACACCTTC; CDR3aa: CASSQETGTAYGYTF
d_gene: TRBD1; j_gene: TRBJ2-6; abundance: -; len: 16; v_gene: TRBV2; CDR3nt: TGTGCCAGCACTCAAACAGGGGGCGCTGGGGCCAACGTCCTGACTTTC; CDR3aa: CASTQTGGAGANVLTF
d_gene: -; j_gene: TRBJ1-2; abundance: -; len: 12; v_gene: TRBV5-4; CDR3nt: TGTGCCAGCAGCTTGGATAGCTATGGCTACACCTTC; CDR3aa: CASSLDSYGYTF
d_gene: TRBD1; j_gene: TRBJ1-6; abundance: -; len: 15; v_gene: TRBV18; CDR3nt: TGTGCCAGCTCGTCCGGGACAGGGGGGAATTCACCCCTCCACTTT; CDR3aa: CASSSGTGGNSPLHF
d_gene: -; j_gene: TRBJ1-2; abundance: -; len: 14; v_gene: TRBV30; CDR3nt: TGTGCCTGGAGTGCCCTACAGGGTAGTGGTGGCTACACCTTC; CDR3aa: CAWSALQGSGGYTF
d_gene: -; j_gene: TRBJ2-3; abundance: -; len: 15; v_gene: TRBV6-5; CDR3nt: TGTGCCAGCGGACGTTGGGGGGGGCCCACAGATACGCAGTATTTT; CDR3aa: CASGRWGGPTDTQYF
d_gene: -; j_gene: TRBJ2-1; abundance: once; len: 13; v_gene: TRBV19; CDR3nt: TGTGCCAGTAGTAGCGGCCCCTCGAGGGAGCAGTTCTTC; CDR3aa: CASSSGPSREQFF
d_gene: TRBD2; j_gene: TRBJ2-7; abundance: -; len: 14; v_gene: TRBV28; CDR3nt: TGTGCCAGCACCCCGGGACTAGCGGCCTACGAGCAGTACTTC; CDR3aa: CASTPGLAAYEQYF
d_gene: TRBD1; j_gene: TRBJ1-2; abundance: -; len: 15; v_gene: TRBV4-3; CDR3nt: TGCGCCAGCAGCCAAGAGGGGACAGCTAACTATGGCTACACCTTC; CDR3aa: CASSQEGTANYGYTF
d_gene: TRBD1; j_gene: TRBJ2-5; abundance: -; len: 15; v_gene: TRBV27; CDR3nt: TGTGCCAGCAGTTTAGGGACAGGGTTGGGGGAGACCCAGTACTTC; CDR3aa: CASSLGTGLGETQYF
d_gene: -; j_gene: TRBJ2-7; abundance: -; len: 13; v_gene: TRBV5-1; CDR3nt: TGCGCCAGCAGCCCGAGAGACTCTTTCCAGCAGTACTTC; CDR3aa: CASSPRDSFQQYF
d_gene: -; j_gene: TRBJ1-1; abundance: -; len: 13; v_gene: TRBV28; CDR3nt: TGTGCCAGCAGACCCCAGGGTTGGACTGAAGCTTTCTTT; CDR3aa: CASRPQGWTEAFF
d_gene: -; j_gene: TRBJ2-7; abundance: once; len: 13; v_gene: TRBV18; CDR3nt: TGTGCCAGCTCACCACCGGTGGGGCTCGAGCAGTACTTC; CDR3aa: CASSPPVGLEQYF
d_gene: -; j_gene: TRBJ1-2; abundance: -; len: 13; v_gene: TRBV27; CDR3nt: TGTGCCAGCGGCGCGGTGGGAGGAAGCGGCTACACCTTC; CDR3aa: CASGAVGGSGYTF
d_gene: -; j_gene: TRBJ2-7; abundance: -; len: 11; v_gene: TRBV2; CDR3nt: TGTGCCAGCGGGGGCCTAGTCGAGCAGTACTTC; CDR3aa: CASGGLVEQYF
d_gene: -; j_gene: TRBJ2-3; abundance: -; len: 15; v_gene: TRBV5-5; CDR3nt: TGTGCCAGCAGCCTGATAGCGCTTAGCACAGATACGCAGTATTTT; CDR3aa: CASSLIALSTDTQYF
d_gene: TRBD1; j_gene: TRBJ2-7; abundance: once; len: 14; v_gene: TRBV5-1; CDR3nt: TGCGCCAGCAACCCGGGACAGGGGCGATACGAGCAGTACTTC; CDR3aa: CASNPGQGRYEQYF
d_gene: TRBD1; j_gene: TRBJ2-1; abundance: -; len: 15; v_gene: TRBV11-3; CDR3nt: TGTGCCAGCAGCTTAGCCAGGGGGTATCACAATGAGCAGTTCTTC; CDR3aa: CASSLARGYHNEQFF
d_gene: -; j_gene: TRBJ1-2; abundance: -; len: 18; v_gene: TRBV27; CDR3nt: TGTGCCAGCAGTTTATCGCCAACCCGGGAAGCCGAAGAATATGGCTACACCTTC; CDR3aa: CASSLSPTREAEEYGYTF
d_gene: -; j_gene: TRBJ2-7; abundance: -; len: 13; v_gene: TRBV9; CDR3nt: TGTGCCAGCAGCGCCCCGGAGAGCTACGAGCAGTACTTC; CDR3aa: CASSAPESYEQYF
d_gene: TRBD1; j_gene: TRBJ2-4; abundance: -; len: 14; v_gene: TRBV11-2; CDR3nt: TGTGCCAGCAGCCGTAGAGAACAGGGGAACATTCAGTACTTC; CDR3aa: CASSRREQGNIQYF
d_gene: TRBD1; j_gene: TRBJ1-4; abundance: -; len: 19; v_gene: TRBV5-1; CDR3nt: TGCGCCAGCAAATTTGGGACAGGGGGCATTATGCGAACTAATGAAAAACTGTTTTTT; CDR3aa: CASKFGTGGIMRTNEKLFF
d_gene: -; j_gene: TRBJ2-7; abundance: -; len: 12; v_gene: TRBV5-3; CDR3nt: TGTGCCAGAAGCCCATTTTTCGGGGAGCAGTACTTC; CDR3aa: CARSPFFGEQYF
d_gene: -; j_gene: TRBJ1-1; abundance: -; len: 12; v_gene: TRBV19; CDR3nt: TGTGCCAGTAGTTCATTGAGGACTGAAGCTTTCTTT; CDR3aa: CASSSLRTEAFF
d_gene: TRBD1; j_gene: TRBJ1-2; abundance: -; len: 14; v_gene: TRBV10-3; CDR3nt: TGTGCCATCAGCCCCGGGACAGGCTATTATGGCTACACCTTC; CDR3aa: CAISPGTGYYGYTF
d_gene: -; j_gene: TRBJ1-4; abundance: once; len: 15; v_gene: TRBV7-2; CDR3nt: TGTGCCAGCAGCTTAGTCGGGGGATGGGGCGAAAAACTGTTTTTT; CDR3aa: CASSLVGGWGEKLFF
d_gene: TRBD1; j_gene: TRBJ1-2; abundance: -; len: 14; v_gene: TRBV9; CDR3nt: TGTGCCAGCAGCGTCGGACAGGGGGGTAATGGCTACACCTTC; CDR3aa: CASSVGQGGNGYTF
d_gene: -; j_gene: TRBJ1-5; abundance: once; len: 14; v_gene: TRBV4-1; CDR3nt: TGCGCCAGCAGCCAAGCTCAGAGCAATCAGCCCCAGCATTTT; CDR3aa: CASSQAQSNQPQHF
d_gene: -; j_gene: TRBJ1-2; abundance: -; len: 11; v_gene: TRBV29-1; CDR3nt: TGCAGCGGCCAGGTGGGTCATGGCTACACCTTC; CDR3aa: CSGQVGHGYTF
d_gene: -; j_gene: TRBJ1-1; abundance: -; len: 14; v_gene: TRBV4-3; CDR3nt: TGCGCCAGCAGCCACCAGACAAGGAACACTGAAGCTTTCTTT; CDR3aa: CASSHQTRNTEAFF
d_gene: TRBD2; j_gene: TRBJ2-1; abundance: -; len: 17; v_gene: TRBV11-3; CDR3nt: TGTGCCAGCAGCTTAGGGGTAGCGGGAGGGTTATACAATGAGCAGTTCTTC; CDR3aa: CASSLGVAGGLYNEQFF